This TCR beta chain is drawn from a study of shared clonotypes between healthy human individuals. Study context: The plates for each donor numbered three CD4 naive, three CD4 memory, two CD8 naive and one CD8 memory.

Repertoires were generated with immunoSEQ multiplex PCR, while TCRdb's copy carries only in-frame clones and drops some. Of about 1.5 million clones in the sample, over 95% were seen once. As for this clone: The target antigen is unknown.

Whole-study results and caveats: The generation probabilities recorded for non-shared clonotypes fell below those of clonotypes shared by all four donors.

V lost 5 bases and J lost 3, with 35 bases in between. This CDR3 comprises 22 residues. Germline values: CDR1 MDHEN, CDR2 SYDVKM. Naive CD45RA+ and memory CD45RA-negative subsets were split from CD4+ cells. The gene calls are TRBV28 and TRBJ2-1; a weak D match, TRBD1 (7 bases). The sequence came from a man aged 25-45 years in good health. Material for sequencing was naive CD4+ T cells sorted from blood. Regarding subset: CD45RA+ positively selected. The CDR3 sequence: CASSPLGGGGLFPGVNYNEQFF. CDR3 sequence (DNA): TGTGCCAGCAGTCCACTAGGTGGAGGGGGCCTTTTTCCGGGAGTGAACTACAATGAGCAGTTCTTC. Based on the CDR3 plus reference TRBV28 and TRBJ2-1, the full variable domain is DVKVTQSSRYLVKRTGEKVFLECVQDMDHENMFWYRQDPGLGLRLIYFSYDVKMKEKGDIPEGYSVSREKKERFSLILESASTNQTSMYLCASSPLGGGGLFPGVNYNEQFFGPGTRLTVL.